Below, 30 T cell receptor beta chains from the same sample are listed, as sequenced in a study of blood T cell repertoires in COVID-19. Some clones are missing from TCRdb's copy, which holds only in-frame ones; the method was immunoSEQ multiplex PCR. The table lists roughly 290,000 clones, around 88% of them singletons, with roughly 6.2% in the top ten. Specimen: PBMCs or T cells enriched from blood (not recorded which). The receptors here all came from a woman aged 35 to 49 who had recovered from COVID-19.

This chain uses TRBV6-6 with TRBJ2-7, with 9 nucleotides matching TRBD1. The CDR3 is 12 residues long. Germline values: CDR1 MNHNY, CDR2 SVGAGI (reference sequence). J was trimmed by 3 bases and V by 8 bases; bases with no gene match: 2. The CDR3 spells CASSDRGYEQYF. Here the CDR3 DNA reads TGTGCCAGCTCGGACAGGGGCTACGAGCAGTACTTC.

Here the CDR3 DNA reads TGTGCCAGCAGCTTAGTAGACAATCAGCCCCAGCATTTT. Protein: CASSLVDNQPQHF. The chain joins TRBV7-8 to TRBJ1-5; D call uncertain. The CDR3 totals 13 residues. Germline V gene data show CDR1 as SGHVS and CDR2 as FQNEAQ. The V end was cut by 1 base, the J end by 3 bases, with 4 bases between.

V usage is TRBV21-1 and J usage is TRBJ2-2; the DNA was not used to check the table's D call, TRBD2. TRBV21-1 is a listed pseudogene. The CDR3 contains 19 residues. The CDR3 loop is CASSKVSGRAEENTGELFF. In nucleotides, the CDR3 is TGTGCCAGCAGCAAAGTTAGCGGGAGGGCGGAGGAGAACACCGGGGAGCTGTTTTTT.

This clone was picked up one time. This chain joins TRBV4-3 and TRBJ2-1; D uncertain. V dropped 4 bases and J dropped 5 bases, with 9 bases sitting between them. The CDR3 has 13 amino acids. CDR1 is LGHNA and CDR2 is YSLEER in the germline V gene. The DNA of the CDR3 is TGCGCCAGCAGCCGTCGGCTAGACAATGAGCAGTTCTTC. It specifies CASSRRLDNEQFF.

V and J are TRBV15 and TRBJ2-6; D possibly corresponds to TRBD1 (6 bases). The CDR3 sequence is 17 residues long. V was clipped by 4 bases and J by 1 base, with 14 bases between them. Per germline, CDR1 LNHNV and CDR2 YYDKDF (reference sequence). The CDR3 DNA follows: TGTGCCACCAGCAAAGGACAGCCGAATTCTGGGGCCAACGTCCTGACTTTC. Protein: CATSKGQPNSGANVLTF.

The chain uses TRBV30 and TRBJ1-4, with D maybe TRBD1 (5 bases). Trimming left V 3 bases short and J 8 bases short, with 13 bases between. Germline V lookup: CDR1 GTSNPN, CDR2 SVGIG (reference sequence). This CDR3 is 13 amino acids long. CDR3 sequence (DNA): TGTGCCTGGAGGGACAATCCCAAGGAAAAACTGTTTTTT. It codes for CAWRDNPKEKLFF.

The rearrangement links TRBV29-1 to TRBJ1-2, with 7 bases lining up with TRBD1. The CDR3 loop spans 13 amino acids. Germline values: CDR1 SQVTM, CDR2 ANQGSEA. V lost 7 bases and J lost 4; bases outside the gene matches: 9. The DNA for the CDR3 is TGCAGCGGGGTGGTAGGGGGCTCCTATGGCTACACCTTC. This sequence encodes CSGVVGGSYGYTF. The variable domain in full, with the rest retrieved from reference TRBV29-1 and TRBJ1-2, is SAVISQKPSRDICQRGTSLTIQCQVDSQVTMMFWYRQQPGQSLTLIATANQGSEATYESGFVIDKFPISRPNLTFSTLTVSNMSPEDSSIYLCSGVVGGSYGYTFGSGTRLTVV.

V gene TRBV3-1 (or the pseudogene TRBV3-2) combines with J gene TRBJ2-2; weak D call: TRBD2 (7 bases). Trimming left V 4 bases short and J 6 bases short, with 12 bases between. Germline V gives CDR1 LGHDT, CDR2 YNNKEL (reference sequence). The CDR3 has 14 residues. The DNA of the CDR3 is TGTGCCAGCAGCCTCGAGGGGGGGTCCGGGGAGCTGTTTTTT. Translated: CASSLEGGSGELFF.

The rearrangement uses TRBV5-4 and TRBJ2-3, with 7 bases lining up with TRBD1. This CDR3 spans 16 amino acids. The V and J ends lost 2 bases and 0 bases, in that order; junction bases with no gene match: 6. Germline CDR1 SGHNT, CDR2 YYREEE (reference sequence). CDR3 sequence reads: CASSFGRQGSTDTQYF. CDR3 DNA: TGTGCCAGCAGCTTTGGCAGACAGGGTAGCACAGATACGCAGTATTTT.

The CDR3 region has the DNA TGTGCCAGCGGTAGCGGGAGGCGCTACGAGCAGTACTTC. This translates into CASGSGRRYEQYF. The chain couples TRBV7-2 to TRBJ2-7, with TRBD2 identical over 10 bases. Germline trimming cut 8 bases from V and 3 bases from J; bases unmatched to any gene: 4. The CDR3 has 13 amino acids. Germline-derived CDR1 and CDR2 are SGHTA and FQGNSA.

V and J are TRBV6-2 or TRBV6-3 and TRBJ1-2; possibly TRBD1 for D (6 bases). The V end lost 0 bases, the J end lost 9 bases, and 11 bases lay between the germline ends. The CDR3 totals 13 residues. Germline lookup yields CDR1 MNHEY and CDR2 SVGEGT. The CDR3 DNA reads TGTGCCAGCAGTTACTCACAGGGATTTAGCTACACCTTC. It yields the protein CASSYSQGFSYTF.

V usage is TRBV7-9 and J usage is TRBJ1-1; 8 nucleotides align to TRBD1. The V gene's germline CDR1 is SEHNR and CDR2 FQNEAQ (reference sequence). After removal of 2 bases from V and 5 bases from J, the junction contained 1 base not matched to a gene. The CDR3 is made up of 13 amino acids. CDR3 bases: TGTGCCAGCAGCTTATGGACAGGGACTGAAGCTTTCTTT. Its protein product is CASSLWTGTEAFF.

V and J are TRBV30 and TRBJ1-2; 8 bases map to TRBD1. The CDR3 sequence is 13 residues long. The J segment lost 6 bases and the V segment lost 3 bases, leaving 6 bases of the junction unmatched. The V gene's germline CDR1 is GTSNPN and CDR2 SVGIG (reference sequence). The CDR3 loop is CAWRGQASNGYTF. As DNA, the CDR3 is TGTGCCTGGAGGGGACAGGCGTCTAATGGCTACACCTTC. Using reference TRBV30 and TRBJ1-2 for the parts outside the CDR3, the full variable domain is SQTIHQWPATLVQPVGSPLSLECTVEGTSNPNLYWYRQAAGRGLQLLFYSVGIGQISSEVPQNLSASRPQDRQFILSSKKLLLSDSGFYLCAWRGQASNGYTFGSGTRLTVV.

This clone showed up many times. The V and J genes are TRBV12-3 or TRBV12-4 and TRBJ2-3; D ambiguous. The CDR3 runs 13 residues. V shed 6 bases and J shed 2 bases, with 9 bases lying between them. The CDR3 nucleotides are TGTGCCAGCAGGTCGGTCTCCACAGATACGCAGTATTTT. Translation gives CASRSVSTDTQYF.

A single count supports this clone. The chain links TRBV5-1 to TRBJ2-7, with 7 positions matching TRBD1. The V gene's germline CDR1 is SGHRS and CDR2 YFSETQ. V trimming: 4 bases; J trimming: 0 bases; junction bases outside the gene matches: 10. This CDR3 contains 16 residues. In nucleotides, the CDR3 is TGCGCCAGCAGCAATAAGACAGGGCTAAACTCCTACGAGCAGTACTTC. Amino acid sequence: CASSNKTGLNSYEQYF.

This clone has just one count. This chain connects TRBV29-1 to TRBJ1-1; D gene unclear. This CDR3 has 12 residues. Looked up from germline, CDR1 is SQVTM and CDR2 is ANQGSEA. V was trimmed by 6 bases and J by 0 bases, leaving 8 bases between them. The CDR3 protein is CSVGRLNTEAFF. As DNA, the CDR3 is TGCAGCGTAGGCAGGTTGAACACTGAAGCTTTCTTT.

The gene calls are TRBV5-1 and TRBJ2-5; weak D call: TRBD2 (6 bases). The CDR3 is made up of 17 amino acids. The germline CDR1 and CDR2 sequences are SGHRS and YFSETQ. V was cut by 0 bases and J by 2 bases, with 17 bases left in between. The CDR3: CASSLERSGVRQETQYF. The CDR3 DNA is TGCGCCAGCAGCTTGGAGCGGTCGGGGGTGCGACAAGAGACCCAGTACTTC.

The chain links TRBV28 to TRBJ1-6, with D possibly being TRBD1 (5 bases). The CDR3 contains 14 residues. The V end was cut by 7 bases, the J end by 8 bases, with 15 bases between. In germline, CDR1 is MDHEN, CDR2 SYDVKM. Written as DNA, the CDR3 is TGTGCCAGCATCGCATGGGGAGGGGATTCACCCCTCCACTTT. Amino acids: CASIAWGGDSPLHF. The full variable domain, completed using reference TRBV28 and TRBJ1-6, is DVKVTQSSRYLVKRTGEKVFLECVQDMDHENMFWYRQDPGLGLRLIYFSYDVKMKEKGDIPEGYSVSREKKERFSLILESASTNQTSMYLCASIAWGGDSPLHFGNGTRLTVT.

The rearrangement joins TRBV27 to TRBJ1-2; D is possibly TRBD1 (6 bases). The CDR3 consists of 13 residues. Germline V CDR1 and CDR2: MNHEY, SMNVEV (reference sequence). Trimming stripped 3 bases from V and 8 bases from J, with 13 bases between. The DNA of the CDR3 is TGTGCCAGCAGTTTGTCGGCAGGGGTCGGCTACACCTTC. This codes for CASSLSAGVGYTF.

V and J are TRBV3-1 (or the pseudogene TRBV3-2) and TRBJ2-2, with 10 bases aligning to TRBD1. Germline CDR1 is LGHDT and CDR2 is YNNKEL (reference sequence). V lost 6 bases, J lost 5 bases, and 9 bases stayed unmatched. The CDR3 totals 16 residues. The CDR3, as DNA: TGTGCCAGCAGGCGCCGACAGGGGGCAGGGACCGGGGAGCTGTTTTTT. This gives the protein CASRRRQGAGTGELFF.

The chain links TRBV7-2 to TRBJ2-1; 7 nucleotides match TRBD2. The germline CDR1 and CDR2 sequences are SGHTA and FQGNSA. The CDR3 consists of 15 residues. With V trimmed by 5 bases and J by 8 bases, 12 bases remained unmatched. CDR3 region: CASSLLGTMVDEQFF. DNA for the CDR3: TGTGCCAGCAGCCTACTCGGGACTATGGTGGATGAGCAGTTCTTC.

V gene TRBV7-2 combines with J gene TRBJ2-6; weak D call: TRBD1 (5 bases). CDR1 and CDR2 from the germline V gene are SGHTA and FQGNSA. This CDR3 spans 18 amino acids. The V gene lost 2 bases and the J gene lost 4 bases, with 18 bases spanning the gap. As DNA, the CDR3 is TGTGCCAGCAGCTTAATGGACCCCAGGGCGTCAGGGGCCAACGTCCTGACTTTC. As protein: CASSLMDPRASGANVLTF.

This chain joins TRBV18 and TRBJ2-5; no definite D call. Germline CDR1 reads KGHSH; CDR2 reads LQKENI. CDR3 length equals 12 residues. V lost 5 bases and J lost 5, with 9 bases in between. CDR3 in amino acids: CASSTTSETQYF. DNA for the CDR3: TGTGCCAGCTCAACCACATCTGAGACCCAGTACTTC.

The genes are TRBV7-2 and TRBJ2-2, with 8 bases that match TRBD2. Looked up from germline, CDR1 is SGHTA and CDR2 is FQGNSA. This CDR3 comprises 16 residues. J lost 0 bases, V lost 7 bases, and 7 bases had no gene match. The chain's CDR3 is CASTTRGGANTGELFF. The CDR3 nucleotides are TGTGCCAGCACCACCCGGGGGGGAGCGAACACCGGGGAGCTGTTTTTT.

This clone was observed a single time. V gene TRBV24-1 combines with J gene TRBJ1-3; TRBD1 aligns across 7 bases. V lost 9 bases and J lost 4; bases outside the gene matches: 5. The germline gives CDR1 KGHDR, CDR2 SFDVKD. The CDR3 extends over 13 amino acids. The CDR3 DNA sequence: TGTGCCACCGGGGGGACAGACGGAAACACCATATATTTT. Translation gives CATGGTDGNTIYF.

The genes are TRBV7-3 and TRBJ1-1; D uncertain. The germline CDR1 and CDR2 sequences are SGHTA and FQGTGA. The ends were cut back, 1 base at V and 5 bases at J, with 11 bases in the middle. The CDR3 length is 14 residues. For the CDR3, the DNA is TGTGCCAGCAGCTTAAGCGGGAGGTTAACTGAAGCTTTCTTT. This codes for CASSLSGRLTEAFF.

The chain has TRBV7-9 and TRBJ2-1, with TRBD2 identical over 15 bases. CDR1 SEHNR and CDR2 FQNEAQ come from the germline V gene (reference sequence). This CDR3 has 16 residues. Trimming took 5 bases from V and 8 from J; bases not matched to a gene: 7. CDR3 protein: CASSTRGLAGGDEQFF. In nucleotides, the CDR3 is TGTGCCAGCAGCACCAGGGGACTAGCGGGAGGCGATGAGCAGTTCTTC.

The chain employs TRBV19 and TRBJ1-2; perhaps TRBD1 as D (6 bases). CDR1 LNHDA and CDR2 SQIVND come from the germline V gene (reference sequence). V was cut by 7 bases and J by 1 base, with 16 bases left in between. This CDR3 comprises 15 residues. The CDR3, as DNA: TGTGCCAGTACTCGACAGGTCGCTAGTAACTATGGCTACACCTTC. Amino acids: CASTRQVASNYGYTF.

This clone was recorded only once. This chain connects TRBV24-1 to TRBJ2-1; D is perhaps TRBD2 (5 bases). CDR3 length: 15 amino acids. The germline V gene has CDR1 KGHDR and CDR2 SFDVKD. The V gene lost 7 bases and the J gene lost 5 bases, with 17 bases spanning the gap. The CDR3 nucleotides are TGTGCCACCAGCCATTGGGCGGGCGGGCACAATGAGCAGTTCTTC. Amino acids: CATSHWAGGHNEQFF.

The CDR3 spells CASSPVQGAHNYGYTF. In DNA, the CDR3 is TGTGCCAGCTCACCAGTACAGGGGGCGCATAACTATGGCTACACCTTC. The V and J genes are TRBV18 and TRBJ1-2; 9 bases are a match to TRBD1. V gave up 2 bases and J gave up 1 base; unmatched junction bases: 5. Germline V gene sequence: CDR1 KGHSH, CDR2 LQKENI. The CDR3 spans 16 residues.